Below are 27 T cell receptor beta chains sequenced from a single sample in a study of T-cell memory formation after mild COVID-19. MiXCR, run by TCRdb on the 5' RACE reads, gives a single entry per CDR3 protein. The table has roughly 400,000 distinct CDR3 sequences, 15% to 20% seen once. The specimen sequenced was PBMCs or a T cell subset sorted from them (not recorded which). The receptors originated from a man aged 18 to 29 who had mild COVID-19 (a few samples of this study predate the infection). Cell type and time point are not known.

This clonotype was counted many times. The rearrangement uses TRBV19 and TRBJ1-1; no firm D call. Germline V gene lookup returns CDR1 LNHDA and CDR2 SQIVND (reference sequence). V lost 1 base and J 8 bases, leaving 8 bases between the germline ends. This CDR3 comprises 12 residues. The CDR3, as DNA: TGTGCCAGTAGTATAGTTCCCTCGGAAGCTTTCTTT. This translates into CASSIVPSEAFF.

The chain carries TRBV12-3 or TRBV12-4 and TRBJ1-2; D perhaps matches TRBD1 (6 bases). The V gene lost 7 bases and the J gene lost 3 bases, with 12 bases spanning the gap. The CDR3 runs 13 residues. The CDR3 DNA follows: TGTGCCAGCAACGGACAGAGTGACTATGGCTACACCTTC. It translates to CASNGQSDYGYTF.

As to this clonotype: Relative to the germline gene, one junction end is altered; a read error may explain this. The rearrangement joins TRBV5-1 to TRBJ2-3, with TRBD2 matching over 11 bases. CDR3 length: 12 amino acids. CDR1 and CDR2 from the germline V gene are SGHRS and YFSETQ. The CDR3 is CASSPTSGGPRW. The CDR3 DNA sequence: TGCGCCAGCAGCCCCACTAGCGGGGGCCCCCGTTGG.

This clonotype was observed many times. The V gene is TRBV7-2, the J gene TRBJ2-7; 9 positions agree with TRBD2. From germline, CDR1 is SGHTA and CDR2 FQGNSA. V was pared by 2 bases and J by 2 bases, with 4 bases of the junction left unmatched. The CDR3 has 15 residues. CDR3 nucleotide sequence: TGTGCCAGCAGCTTACAGCGGGGGGCTCCCTACGAGCAGTACGTC. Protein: CASSLQRGAPYEQYV.

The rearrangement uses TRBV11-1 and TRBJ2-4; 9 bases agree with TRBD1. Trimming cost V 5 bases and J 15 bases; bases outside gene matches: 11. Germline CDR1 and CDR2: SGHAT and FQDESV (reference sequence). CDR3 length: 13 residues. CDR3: CASSPNRDRELYF. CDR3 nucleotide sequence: TGTGCCAGCAGCCCCAATAGGGACAGGGAGCTGTACTTC.

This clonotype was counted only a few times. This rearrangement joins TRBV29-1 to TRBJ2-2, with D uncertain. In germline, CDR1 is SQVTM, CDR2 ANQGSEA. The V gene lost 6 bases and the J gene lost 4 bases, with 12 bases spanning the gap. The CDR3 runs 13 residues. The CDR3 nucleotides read TGCAGCGTCCTAACCGAAGTCACCGGGGAGCTGTTTTTT. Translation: CSVLTEVTGELFF.

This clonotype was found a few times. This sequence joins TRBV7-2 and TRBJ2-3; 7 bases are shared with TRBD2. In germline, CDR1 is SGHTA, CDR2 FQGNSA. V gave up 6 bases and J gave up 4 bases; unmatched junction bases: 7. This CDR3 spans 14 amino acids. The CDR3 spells CASSWGRGADTQYF. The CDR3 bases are TGTGCCAGCAGTTGGGGGAGGGGCGCAGATACGCAGTATTTT.

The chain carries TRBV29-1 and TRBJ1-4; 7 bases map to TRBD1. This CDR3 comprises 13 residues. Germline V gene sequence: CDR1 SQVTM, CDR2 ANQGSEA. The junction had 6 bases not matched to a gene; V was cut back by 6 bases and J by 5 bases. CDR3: CSVEGQLNEKLFF. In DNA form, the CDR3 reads TGCAGCGTCGAGGGACAGCTGAATGAAAAACTGTTTTTT. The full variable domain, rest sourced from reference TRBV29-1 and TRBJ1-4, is SAVISQKPSRDICQRGTSLTIQCQVDSQVTMMFWYRQQPGQSLTLIATANQGSEATYESGFVIDKFPISRPNLTFSTLTVSNMSPEDSSIYLCSVEGQLNEKLFFGSGTQLSVL.

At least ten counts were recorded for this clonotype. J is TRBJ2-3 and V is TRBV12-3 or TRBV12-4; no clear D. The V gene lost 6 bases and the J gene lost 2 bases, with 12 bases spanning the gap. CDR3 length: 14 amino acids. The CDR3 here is CASRSGLSTDTQYF. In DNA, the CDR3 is TGTGCCAGCAGGTCGGGTCTTTCCACAGATACGCAGTATTTT.

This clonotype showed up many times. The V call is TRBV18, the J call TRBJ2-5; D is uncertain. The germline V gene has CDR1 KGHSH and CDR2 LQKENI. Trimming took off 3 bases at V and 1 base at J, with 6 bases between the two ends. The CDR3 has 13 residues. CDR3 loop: CASSPTFQETQYF. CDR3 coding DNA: TGTGCCAGCTCACCGACATTCCAAGAGACCCAGTACTTC.

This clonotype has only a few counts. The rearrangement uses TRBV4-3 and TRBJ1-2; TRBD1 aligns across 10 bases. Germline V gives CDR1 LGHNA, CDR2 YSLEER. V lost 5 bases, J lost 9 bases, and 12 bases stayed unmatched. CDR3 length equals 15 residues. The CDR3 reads CASSVAGTGDVSYTF. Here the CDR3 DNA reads TGCGCCAGCAGCGTTGCCGGGACAGGGGATGTTAGCTACACCTTC.

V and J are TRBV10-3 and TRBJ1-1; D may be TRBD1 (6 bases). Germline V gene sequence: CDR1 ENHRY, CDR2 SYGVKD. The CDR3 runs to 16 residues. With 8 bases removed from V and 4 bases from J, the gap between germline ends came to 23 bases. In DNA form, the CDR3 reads TGTGCCATCGGGAGGGGGGCTCAGACGGTGGGCACTGAAGCTTTCTTT. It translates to CAIGRGAQTVGTEAFF.

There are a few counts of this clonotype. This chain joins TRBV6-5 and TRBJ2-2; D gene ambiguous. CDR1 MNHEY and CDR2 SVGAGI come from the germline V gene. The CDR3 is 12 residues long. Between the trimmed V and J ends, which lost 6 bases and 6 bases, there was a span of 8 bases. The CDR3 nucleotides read TGTGCCAGCAGACAGTACGCCGGGGAGCTGTTTTTT. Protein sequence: CASRQYAGELFF.

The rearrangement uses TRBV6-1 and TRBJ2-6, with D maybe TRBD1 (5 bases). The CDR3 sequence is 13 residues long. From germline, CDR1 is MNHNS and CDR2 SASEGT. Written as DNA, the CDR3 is TGTGTAGCACAGGCCACTGGGGCCAACGTCCTGACTTTC. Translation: CVAQATGANVLTF.

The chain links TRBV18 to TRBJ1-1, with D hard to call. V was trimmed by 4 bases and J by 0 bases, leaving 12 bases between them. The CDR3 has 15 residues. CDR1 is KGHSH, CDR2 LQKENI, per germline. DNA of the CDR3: TGTGCCAGCTCACAAACGGTGGGGTTGAACACTGAAGCTTTCTTT. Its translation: CASSQTVGLNTEAFF.

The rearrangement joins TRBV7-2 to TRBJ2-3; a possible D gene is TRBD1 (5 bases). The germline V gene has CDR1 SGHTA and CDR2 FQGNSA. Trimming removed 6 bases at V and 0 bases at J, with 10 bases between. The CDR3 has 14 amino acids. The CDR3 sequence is CASRFRGSTDTQYF. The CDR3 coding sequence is TGTGCCAGCAGATTTAGGGGTAGCACAGATACGCAGTATTTT.

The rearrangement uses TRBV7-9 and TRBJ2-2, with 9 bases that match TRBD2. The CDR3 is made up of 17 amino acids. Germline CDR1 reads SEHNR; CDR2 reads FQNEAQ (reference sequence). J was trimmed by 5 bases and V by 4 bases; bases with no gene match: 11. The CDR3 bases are TGTGCCAGCAGCTCGACTAGCGGTCCCCTTATAACCGGGGAGCTGTTTTTT. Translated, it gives CASSSTSGPLITGELFF.

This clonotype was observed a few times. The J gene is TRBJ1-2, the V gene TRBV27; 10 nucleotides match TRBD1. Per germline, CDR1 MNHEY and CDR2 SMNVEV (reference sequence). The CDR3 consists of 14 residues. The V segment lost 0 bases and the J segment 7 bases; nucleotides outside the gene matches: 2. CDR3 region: CASSLSGTGAGYTF. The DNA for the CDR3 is TGTGCCAGCAGTTTATCAGGGACAGGGGCTGGCTACACCTTC.

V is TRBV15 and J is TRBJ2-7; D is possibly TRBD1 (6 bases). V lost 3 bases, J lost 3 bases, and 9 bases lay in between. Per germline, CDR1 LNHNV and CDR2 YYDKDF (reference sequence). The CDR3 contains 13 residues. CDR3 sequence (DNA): TGTGCCACCAGCAGTGACAGGAGCTACGAGCAGTACTTC. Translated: CATSSDRSYEQYF.

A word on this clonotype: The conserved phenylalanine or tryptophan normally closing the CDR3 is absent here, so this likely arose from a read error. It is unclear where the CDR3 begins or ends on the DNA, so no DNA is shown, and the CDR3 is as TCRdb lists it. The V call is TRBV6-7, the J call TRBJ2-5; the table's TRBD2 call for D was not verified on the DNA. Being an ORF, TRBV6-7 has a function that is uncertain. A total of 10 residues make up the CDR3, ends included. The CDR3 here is CASSYSIGTH.

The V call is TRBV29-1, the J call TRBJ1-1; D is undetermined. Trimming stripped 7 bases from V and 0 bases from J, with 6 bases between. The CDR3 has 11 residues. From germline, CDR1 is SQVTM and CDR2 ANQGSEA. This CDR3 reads CSDSMNTEAFF. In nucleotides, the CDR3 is TGCAGCGACAGTATGAACACTGAAGCTTTCTTT.

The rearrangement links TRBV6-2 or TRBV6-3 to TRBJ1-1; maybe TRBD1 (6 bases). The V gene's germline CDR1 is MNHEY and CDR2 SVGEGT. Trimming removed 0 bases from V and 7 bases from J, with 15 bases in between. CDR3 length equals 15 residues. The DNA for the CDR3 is TGTGCCAGCAGTTACTCGGTCGCAACAGGGATTGAAGCTTTCTTT. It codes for CASSYSVATGIEAFF.

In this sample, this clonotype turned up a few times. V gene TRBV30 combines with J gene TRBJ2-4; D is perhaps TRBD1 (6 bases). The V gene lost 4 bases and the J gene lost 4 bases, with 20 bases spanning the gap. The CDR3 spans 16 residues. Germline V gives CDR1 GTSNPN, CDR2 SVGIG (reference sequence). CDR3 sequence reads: CAWNPRRWGPKNIQYF. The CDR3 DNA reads TGTGCCTGGAACCCCCGGCGGTGGGGGCCTAAAAACATTCAGTACTTC.

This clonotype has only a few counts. The DNA of the CDR3 is TGTGCCAGCAGTCCCTCCGGGAGTGAAAAACTGTTTTTT. It translates to CASSPSGSEKLFF. The V gene is TRBV28, the J gene TRBJ1-4; D is unclear. The CDR3 covers 13 residues. Per the germline V gene, CDR1 is MDHEN and CDR2 is SYDVKM. V lost 5 bases and J 7 bases, leaving 11 bases between the germline ends.

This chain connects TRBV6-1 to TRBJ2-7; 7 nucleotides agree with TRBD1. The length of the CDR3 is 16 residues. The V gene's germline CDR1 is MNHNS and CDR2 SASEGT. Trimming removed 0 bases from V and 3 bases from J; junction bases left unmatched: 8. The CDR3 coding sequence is TGTGCCAGCAGTGAAGCTACCGGGACAGCGAGCTACGAGCAGTACTTC. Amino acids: CASSEATGTASYEQYF.

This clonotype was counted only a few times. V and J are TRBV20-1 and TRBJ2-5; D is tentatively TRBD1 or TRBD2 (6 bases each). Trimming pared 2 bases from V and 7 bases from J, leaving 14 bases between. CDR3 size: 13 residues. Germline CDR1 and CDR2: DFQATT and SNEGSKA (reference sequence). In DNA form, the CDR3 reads TGCAGTGCTAGAAGAGAGGGGGGCGGGACCCAGTACTTC. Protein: CSARREGGGTQYF.

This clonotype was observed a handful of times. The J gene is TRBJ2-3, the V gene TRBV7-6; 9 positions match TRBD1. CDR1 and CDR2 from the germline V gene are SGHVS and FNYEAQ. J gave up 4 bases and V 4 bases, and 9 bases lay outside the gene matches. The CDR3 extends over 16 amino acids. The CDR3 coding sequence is TGTGCCAGCAGCTCGAGGGGGGACAGGGTTGCAGATACGCAGTATTTT. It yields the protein CASSSRGDRVADTQYF.